Listed below are T cell receptor beta chains from one sample, sequenced in a study of cytomegalovirus exposure and HLA in healthy donors. The protocol was immunoSEQ multiplex PCR, while the TCRdb copy is restricted to in-frame clones and leaves out a portion. The sample has roughly 160,000 clones; around 64% are singletons. Sequencing used PBMCs. The origin of the receptors is a woman in her thirties in good health and CMV-seronegative. The CDR3 runs from the conserved cysteine through the conserved F or W. Fields, in order: clone size, J gene, V gene, CDR3 protein. Clone size is stated in some rows and not others, as once, few, many or a class when expanded.

clone size: few
J gene: TRBJ2-1
V gene: TRBV15
CDR3 protein: CATSGGGRGYNEQFF

clone size: .
J gene: TRBJ1-5
V gene: TRBV19
CDR3 protein: CASSHGGGSNQPQHF

clone size: .
J gene: TRBJ1-5
V gene: TRBV29-1
CDR3 protein: CSVLEENNQPQHF

clone size: .
J gene: TRBJ2-3
V gene: TRBV7-2
CDR3 protein: CASSLLAGVRTDTQYF

clone size: .
J gene: TRBJ2-7
V gene: TRBV7-3
CDR3 protein: CASSLGQGLSYEQYF

clone size: few
J gene: TRBJ1-2
V gene: TRBV6-1
CDR3 protein: CASNYRNYGYTF

clone size: .
J gene: TRBJ2-1
V gene: TRBV29-1
CDR3 protein: CSVRQGVMLAYNEQFF

clone size: .
J gene: TRBJ1-5
V gene: TRBV7-6
CDR3 protein: CASSWDRDQPQHF

clone size: .
J gene: TRBJ2-7
V gene: TRBV14
CDR3 protein: CASRATSGQTYEQYF

clone size: .
J gene: TRBJ1-3
V gene: TRBV9
CDR3 protein: CASSGGGSYSGNTIYF

clone size: .
J gene: TRBJ1-1
V gene: TRBV6-6
CDR3 protein: CASSYSRNTEAFF

clone size: .
J gene: TRBJ2-5
V gene: TRBV29-1
CDR3 protein: CSVEAGYQETQYF

clone size: once
J gene: TRBJ2-7
V gene: TRBV29-1
CDR3 protein: CSAILGGLAGPGAYEQYF

clone size: .
J gene: TRBJ2-5
V gene: TRBV9
CDR3 protein: CASSEAGQGGTQYF

clone size: .
J gene: TRBJ2-1
V gene: TRBV25-1
CDR3 protein: CASSSYNEQFF

clone size: .
J gene: TRBJ2-5
V gene: TRBV28
CDR3 protein: CASSPYSTYQETQYF

clone size: .
J gene: TRBJ2-7
V gene: TRBV27
CDR3 protein: CARQREVYGGEQYF

clone size: .
J gene: TRBJ2-5
V gene: TRBV11-3
CDR3 protein: CASSRGLAGEETQYF

clone size: .
J gene: TRBJ2-1
V gene: TRBV7-3
CDR3 protein: CASSLGGSWNEQFF

clone size: .
J gene: TRBJ2-5
V gene: TRBV9
CDR3 protein: CASTTQGAPQETQYF

clone size: few
J gene: TRBJ2-1
V gene: TRBV7-3
CDR3 protein: CASSSQGFGEQFF

clone size: few
J gene: TRBJ2-1
V gene: TRBV19
CDR3 protein: CASSKAGLSSYNEQFF

clone size: once
J gene: TRBJ1-5
V gene: TRBV6-5
CDR3 protein: CASSGQRDQPQHF